This T cell receptor (beta chain) emerged from a study of T cells in Graves' hyperthyroidism and ophthalmopathy. Study context: The blood sample was taken at first diagnosis, before treatment began.

RNA transcripts were the template for amplifying TCR beta CDR3 regions. When the TCR CDR3 underwent first-round RT-PCR, the HTBI primer set was used. MiXCR was run by TCRdb on the multiplex PCR reads, yielding one entry per CDR3 protein. In the table there are around 350,000 distinct CDR3 sequences, approximately 14% of which are singletons. In its sample, this clonotype was seen a few times. Its antigen remains unidentified. The study, taken as a whole, reports: In the blood, most expanded thyroid clonotypes above 0.001 appeared as well. The model forecast ophthalmopathy, anticipating it by a median about six months before onset.

The V and J ends lost 6 bases and 4 bases, in that order; junction bases with no gene match: 5. The germline CDR1 and CDR2 sequences are WNHNN and SYGVQD (reference sequence). This CDR3 spans 14 amino acids. Before ophthalmopathy appeared, progressors gave blood at initial hyperthyroidism diagnosis. The chain has TRBV10-1 and TRBJ2-2, with 7 bases matching TRBD1. The material sequenced was blood. This TCR was sampled from a young woman with Graves' hyperthyroidism that later progressed to Graves' ophthalmopathy. The CDR3 loop reads CASSDRVGTGELFF. CDR3 coding DNA: TGCGCCAGCAGCGACAGGGTCGGCACCGGGGAGCTGTTTTTT.